Each of the 14 T cell receptor beta chains below was sequenced from the same sample in a study of quantifying T cell responses using KT2 cells. Study-wide background: Reverse transcription used primers in the TCR alpha and beta constant regions.

An oligo carrying a UMI was ligated to the cDNA 3' end. First-round PCR used 3 to 4 cycles and beta primers RC1.1 and RC1.2 covering TRBC1 and TRBC2. A single record per CDR3 protein comes from TCRdb applying MiXCR to the UMI-ligation and nested PCR reads. The sample lists over 35,000 distinct CDR3 sequences; over 15% were seen once. The source material was PBMCs spiked with cells of the T cell clone KT2. The receptor set was obtained from a human donor.

This rearrangement joins TRBV10-1 to TRBJ1-1, with D possibly matching TRBD1 (5 bases). CDR1 is WNHNN, CDR2 SYGVQD, per germline (reference sequence). V was clipped by 2 bases and J by 2 bases, with 12 bases between them. CDR3 length: 15 residues. The CDR3 coding sequence is TGCGCCAGCAGTGAGACCGGGGCTCAAAACACTGAAGCTTTCTTT. Translation: CASSETGAQNTEAFF.

V usage is TRBV11-2 and J usage is TRBJ2-1; D possibly corresponds to TRBD1 (6 bases). The germline CDR1 and CDR2 sequences are SGHAT and FQNNGV. This CDR3 contains 14 residues. V lost 4 bases, J lost 8 bases, and 15 bases lay in between. CDR3 bases: TGTGCCAGCAGCTACCCCGGACAGTCCCATGAGCAGTTCTTC. Protein: CASSYPGQSHEQFF.

The chain carries TRBV7-9 and TRBJ2-2; weak D call: TRBD1 (7 bases). The CDR3 is made up of 15 amino acids. V lost 0 bases and J lost 6, with 11 bases in between. Germline CDR1 and CDR2: SEHNR and FQNEAQ (reference sequence). CDR3 loop: CASSLAQGGAGELFF. CDR3 bases: TGTGCCAGCAGCTTAGCCCAGGGGGGTGCCGGGGAGCTGTTTTTT. The whole variable domain, filled in from reference TRBV7-9 and TRBJ2-2, reads DTGVSQNPRHKITKRGQNVTFRCDPISEHNRLYWYRQTLGQGPEFLTYFQNEAQLEKSRLLSDRFSAERPKGSFSTLEIQRTEQGDSAMYLCASSLAQGGAGELFFGEGSRLTVL.

In this sample, this clonotype turned up a few times. The rearrangement links TRBV6-6 to TRBJ2-1; tentatively, D is TRBD1 or TRBD2 (5 bases each). V was trimmed by 5 bases and J by 7 bases, leaving 12 bases between them. The CDR3 sequence is 13 residues long. The germline CDR1 and CDR2 sequences are MNHNY and SVGAGI (reference sequence). The CDR3 region is CASSPGQRNEQFF. The DNA for the CDR3 is TGTGCCAGCAGTCCGGGGCAGAGGAATGAGCAGTTCTTC.

The genes are TRBV3-1 and TRBJ2-3; D remains unclear. CDR3 length equals 14 residues. The V and J ends lost 4 bases and 0 bases respectively, with 8 bases between them. CDR1 and CDR2 (germline): LGHDT, YNNKEL (reference sequence). The CDR3 sequence is CASSLPRSTDTQYF. The CDR3 DNA is TGTGCCAGCAGCCTGCCACGCAGCACAGATACGCAGTATTTT.

This clonotype was seen only a few times. The V gene is TRBV29-1, the J gene TRBJ2-1; 12 bases map to TRBD2. CDR3 length: 13 amino acids. Germline V gene lookup returns CDR1 SQVTM and CDR2 ANQGSEA. With V trimmed by 7 bases and J by 8 bases, 6 bases remained unmatched. The CDR3 loop is CSGWTSGNYEQFF. Here the CDR3 DNA reads TGCAGCGGGTGGACTAGCGGGAACTATGAGCAGTTCTTC.

The J gene is TRBJ2-3, the V gene TRBV27; 10 positions agree with TRBD2. CDR1 and CDR2 (germline): MNHEY, SMNVEV (reference sequence). This CDR3 comprises 17 residues. V shed 3 bases, J shed 4 bases, and the junction held 10 bases outside the gene matches. The DNA of the CDR3 is TGTGCCAGCAGTTTCGGGGCTAGCGGGAGATTCTCAGATACGCAGTATTTT. Translation gives CASSFGASGRFSDTQYF.

This sequence joins TRBV3-1 and TRBJ2-1, with 8 bases identical to TRBD2. This CDR3 contains 14 residues. Germline assignment: CDR1 LGHDT and CDR2 YNNKEL (reference sequence). V shed 4 bases and J 9 bases; nucleotides not matched to a gene: 8. CDR3 in amino acids: CASSPQIRGGEQFF. CDR3 coding DNA: TGTGCCAGCAGCCCCCAGATCCGGGGGGGTGAGCAGTTCTTC.

This clonotype was detected only a few times. The J gene is TRBJ1-2, the V gene TRBV20-1; no definite D call. The CDR3 runs 11 residues. CDR1 is DFQATT and CDR2 is SNEGSKA in the germline V gene (reference sequence). Trimming cost V 2 bases and J 3 bases, with 4 bases left between them. The CDR3 DNA reads as TGCAGTGCTAGAAGGGACTATGGCTACACCTTC. This translates into CSARRDYGYTF.

The gene calls are TRBV18 and TRBJ1-3, with TRBD1 identical over 8 bases. V gave up 6 bases and J gave up 0 bases; unmatched junction bases: 10. The CDR3 spans 17 residues. Germline-derived CDR1 and CDR2 are KGHSH and LQKENI. The CDR3 loop is CASSLGQGGYSGNTIYF. For the CDR3, the DNA is TGTGCCAGCTCTCTTGGACAGGGCGGATACTCTGGAAACACCATATATTTT.

The chain employs TRBV6-2 or TRBV6-3 and TRBJ1-1, with TRBD1 matching 7 bases. With 2 bases clipped from V and 7 bases from J, the junction kept 4 bases outside the gene matches. In germline, CDR1 is MNHEY, CDR2 SVGEGT. The CDR3 sequence is 13 residues long. CDR3 in amino acids: CASSYRTGDEAFF. CDR3 bases: TGTGCCAGCAGTTACAGGACAGGAGATGAAGCTTTCTTT.

The V call is TRBV27, the J call TRBJ1-1; no clear D. CDR1 and CDR2 from the germline V gene are MNHEY and SMNVEV (reference sequence). V lost 2 bases to trimming and J lost 2 bases, with 12 bases between them. This CDR3 has 15 residues. CDR3 sequence (DNA): TGTGCCAGCAGTTTAGCCTCCCCGGGAAACACTGAAGCTTTCTTT. This codes for CASSLASPGNTEAFF.

This clonotype turned up a few times. The chain has TRBV12-5 and TRBJ2-1, with 7 bases identical to TRBD2. The junction had 6 bases not matched to a gene; V was cut back by 4 bases and J by 3 bases. This CDR3 spans 15 amino acids. Germline assignment: CDR1 LGHNT and CDR2 FRNRAP. Written as DNA, the CDR3 is TGTGCTAGTGGTTATGGACTAGACCTCTACAATGAGCAGTTCTTC. Residues: CASGYGLDLYNEQFF.

This chain joins TRBV7-2 and TRBJ2-3; 8 nucleotides line up with TRBD2. The J segment lost 6 bases and the V segment lost 5 bases, leaving 13 bases of the junction unmatched. Germline CDR1 and CDR2: SGHTA and FQGNSA. The CDR3 totals 16 residues. The CDR3 protein is CASSPRFGGAWDTQYF. DNA of the CDR3: TGTGCCAGCAGCCCTCGTTTCGGGGGGGCCTGGGATACGCAGTATTTT.